One sample yielded the 24 T cell receptor beta chains listed below, sequenced in a study of blood T cells in healthy people across ages. The authors ran a second PCR of about 7 to 11 cycles using a sample-barcoded 5' primer and a J-beta primer mix. Via MiXCR, TCRdb re-called the 5' RACE reads, giving one row per CDR3 protein. Found here are some 1.4 million distinct CDR3 sequences, 35% to 45% of them singletons; the top ten hold 7.9%. The sample was blood. Receptor source: a woman between 18 and 30 years old in good health.

This clonotype came up a few times. The rearrangement uses TRBV21-1 and TRBJ2-3. TRBV21-1 is a listed pseudogene. This CDR3 has 15 amino acids. DNA of the CDR3: TGTGCCAGCAGCAAAGCTCCGCGAGGCGCAGATACGCAGTATTTT. It is translated as CASSKAPRGADTQYF.

The chain has TRBV30 and TRBJ2-5, with D possibly TRBD1 on 6 matching bases. Trimming took 8 bases from V and 2 from J, leaving 18 bases between them. CDR1 is GTSNPN and CDR2 is SVGIG in the germline V gene (reference sequence). CDR3 length: 14 residues. For the CDR3, the DNA is TGTGCCGGACAGTCTAGGGGTCTACAAGAGACCCAGTACTTC. Protein: CAGQSRGLQETQYF.

This clonotype was seen a handful of times. The genes are TRBV6-1 and TRBJ2-1; 8 bases align to TRBD1. CDR1 is MNHNS and CDR2 is SASEGT in the germline V gene. This CDR3 is 14 amino acids long. V trimming: 6 bases; J trimming: 6 bases; junction bases outside the gene matches: 7. CDR3 region: CASSGQGSVNEQFF. The CDR3 bases are TGTGCCAGCAGCGGACAGGGCAGTGTCAATGAGCAGTTCTTC.

The chain links TRBV21-1 to TRBJ1-2; TRBD1 is taken as the D call from the table, unchecked against the DNA. TRBV21-1 is marked as a pseudogene. CDR3 size: 15 residues. CDR3 protein: CASTPGQGGFYGYTF. CDR3 DNA: TGTGCCAGCACCCCGGGACAGGGCGGATTCTATGGCTACACCTTC.

This clonotype turned up a few times. V gene TRBV12-3 or TRBV12-4 combines with J gene TRBJ1-2; TRBD1 might be the D (6 bases). The CDR3 has 13 residues. V lost 6 bases and J lost 5, with 13 bases in between. Written as DNA, the CDR3 is TGTGCCAGCAGGAAAACAGGGTTTTATGGCTACACCTTC. The encoded protein is CASRKTGFYGYTF.

The V and J genes are TRBV3-1 and TRBJ1-4; possibly TRBD1 for D (6 bases). Germline values: CDR1 LGHDT, CDR2 YNNKEL (reference sequence). V lost 3 bases to trimming and J lost 4 bases, with 9 bases between them. This CDR3 is built from 14 residues. CDR3 nucleotide sequence: TGTGCCAGCAGCCACCGGACAGATAATGAAAAACTGTTTTTT. Protein: CASSHRTDNEKLFF.

The chain employs TRBV10-3 and TRBJ2-7; TRBD1 matches at 9 bases. Trimming cost V 10 bases and J 0 bases; bases outside gene matches: 7. The CDR3 covers 14 residues. CDR1 and CDR2 from the germline V gene are ENHRY and SYGVKD. The CDR3 sequence is CATHPGQGSYEQYF. The CDR3 coding sequence is TGTGCCACCCACCCGGGACAGGGCTCCTACGAGCAGTACTTC.

This clonotype occurred a few times. The J gene is TRBJ2-3, the V gene TRBV4-1; 13 bases are shared with TRBD2. This CDR3 is built from 18 residues. Trimming removed 0 bases from V and 1 base from J; junction bases left unmatched: 4. Germline CDR1 and CDR2: MGHRA and YSYEKL. The CDR3 spells CASSQDLGLAGGTDTQYF. CDR3 nucleotide sequence: TGCGCCAGCAGCCAAGATCTTGGACTAGCGGGAGGCACAGATACGCAGTATTTT.

The chain uses TRBV7-6 and TRBJ2-5; D possibly matches TRBD1 or TRBD2 (5 bases each). Germline CDR1 SGHVS, CDR2 FNYEAQ. This CDR3 has 15 residues. Trimming shortened V by 4 bases and J by 7 bases, and 19 bases separated the two germline ends. DNA of the CDR3: TGTGCCAGCAGCTATGGGGGACCCGAGATGGGGACCCAGTACTTC. The encoded protein is CASSYGGPEMGTQYF.

This clonotype was counted only a few times. This sequence joins TRBV9 and TRBJ2-7; 10 positions agree with TRBD2. The CDR3 length is 15 residues. The V segment lost 4 bases and the J segment 6 bases; nucleotides outside the gene matches: 10. The germline V gene encodes CDR1 SGDLS and CDR2 YYNGEE. This CDR3 is CASSQERGGISEQYF. The CDR3 coding sequence is TGTGCCAGCAGCCAAGAGCGGGGGGGCATATCCGAGCAGTACTTC.

The rearrangement joins TRBV7-2 to TRBJ2-5; 7 bases fit TRBD2. The V segment lost 5 bases and the J segment 8 bases; nucleotides outside the gene matches: 11. Germline V lookup: CDR1 SGHTA, CDR2 FQGNSA. The length of the CDR3 is 14 residues. In nucleotides, the CDR3 is TGTGCCAGCAGCCCGGGGGGAGGCGGAGGAACCCAGTACTTC. Protein product: CASSPGGGGGTQYF. Variable domain in full (rest from reference TRBV7-2 and TRBJ2-5): GAGVSQSPSNKVTEKGKDVELRCDPISGHTALYWYRQSLGQGLEFLIYFQGNSAPDKSGLPSDRFSAERTGGSVSTLTIQRTQQEDSAVYLCASSPGGGGGTQYFGPGTRLLVL.

The J gene is TRBJ2-5, the V gene TRBV29-1, with D unresolved. The CDR3 has 16 residues. The germline gives CDR1 SQVTM, CDR2 ANQGSEA. V was pared by 0 bases and J by 2 bases, with 16 bases between. The CDR3 coding sequence is TGCAGCGTTGAAGAACCCACTTCCCGGTCGCAAGAGACCCAGTACTTC. Protein: CSVEEPTSRSQETQYF.

The CDR3 DNA follows: TGTGCCAGCAGCTTCGGGACTAGCGGGTTGGAGCAGTACTTC. It encodes CASSFGTSGLEQYF. This chain links TRBV11-2 with TRBJ2-5, with 12 bases lining up with TRBD2. The CDR3 spans 14 residues. Looked up from germline, CDR1 is SGHAT and CDR2 is FQNNGV. Trimming at V came to 3 bases and at J to 11 bases, leaving 7 bases not matched to a gene.

This chain joins TRBV20-1 and TRBJ2-5; D might be TRBD1 or TRBD2, each matching 5 bases. The J call is in doubt because the DNA end fits TRBJ2-7 better. The CDR3 is 13 residues long. Germline CDR1 reads DFQATT; CDR2 reads SNEGSKA (reference sequence). The CDR3 sequence is CSATGAQTYEQYF. The CDR3 DNA reads as TGCAGTGCAACCGGGGCGCAAACCTACGAGCAGTACTTC.

The gene calls are TRBV5-6 and TRBJ1-5; D might be TRBD1 (6 bases). The CDR3 has 14 amino acids. Trimming shortened V by 3 bases and J by 5 bases, and 12 bases separated the two germline ends. Germline CDR1 reads SGHDT; CDR2 reads YYEEEE. The CDR3 sequence is CASSSVRGDQPQHF. The CDR3 coding sequence is TGTGCCAGCAGCTCCGTCAGGGGTGATCAGCCCCAGCATTTT.

The V and J genes are TRBV30 and TRBJ2-5; possible D gene TRBD2, 5 bases. Judging by the DNA end, TRBJ2-7 fits better; the J call may be wrong. CDR3 length equals 14 residues. CDR1 and CDR2 (germline): GTSNPN, SVGIG (reference sequence). DNA of the CDR3: TGTGCCTGGAGGGGTCGGGGAAACAACTACGAGCAGTACTTC. This sequence encodes CAWRGRGNNYEQYF.

The chain uses TRBV7-8 and TRBJ1-2; D not resolved. The V and J ends lost 5 bases and 8 bases respectively, with 15 bases between them. CDR3 size: 13 residues. The V gene's germline CDR1 is SGHVS and CDR2 FQNEAQ. CDR3 sequence (DNA): TGTGCCAGCAGCCCCCCATTCCTCGAGGGCTACACCTTC. It translates to CASSPPFLEGYTF.

The rearrangement joins TRBV11-2 to TRBJ1-6, with 7 bases matching TRBD1. Looked up from germline, CDR1 is SGHAT and CDR2 is FQNNGV. This CDR3 region has 14 residues. The V gene end was trimmed by 7 bases and the J gene end by 8 bases; junction bases not matched to a gene: 8. Here the CDR3 reads CASNPSGGDSPLHF. CDR3 nucleotide sequence: TGTGCCAGCAACCCCTCAGGGGGAGATTCACCCCTCCACTTT. The full variable domain, rest sourced from reference TRBV11-2 and TRBJ1-6, is EAGVAQSPRYKIIEKRQSVAFWCNPISGHATLYWYQQILGQGPKLLIQFQNNGVVDDSQLPKDRFSAERLKGVDSTLKIQPAKLEDSAVYLCASNPSGGDSPLHFGNGTRLTVT.

The chain carries TRBV12-3 or TRBV12-4 and TRBJ2-3; 7 nucleotides line up with TRBD2. This CDR3 is built from 15 residues. J gave up 5 bases and V 5 bases, and 10 bases lay outside the gene matches. For the CDR3, the DNA is TGTGCCAGCAGTCCGGGACTGGGCGGGAGAGATACGCAGTATTTT. Protein: CASSPGLGGRDTQYF.

This CDR3 is CASSESLLRNSPLHF. CDR3 in DNA: TGTGCCAGCAGTGAATCCCTCCTTCGTAATTCACCCCTCCACTTT. The genes are TRBV25-1 and TRBJ1-6; no clear D gene. The CDR3 is 15 residues long. The V gene's germline CDR1 is MGHDK and CDR2 SYGVNS. Trimming took off 1 base at V and 6 bases at J, with 10 bases between the two ends.

As regards this clonotype: Sequence at one end of the junction differs from germline and may be a read error. This sequence joins TRBV7-2 and TRBJ1-4, with 7 bases identical to TRBD1. Germline V gene data show CDR1 as SGHTA and CDR2 as FQGNSA. The CDR3 contains 15 residues. The chain's CDR3 is CAGSSGQVDLEKLFF. As DNA, the CDR3 is TGTGCCGGCAGCTCCGGACAGGTCGATTTGGAAAAACTGTTTTTT.

The chain combines TRBV27 with TRBJ1-2; 9 bases align to TRBD1. The CDR3 has 14 residues. Germline CDR1 MNHEY, CDR2 SMNVEV (reference sequence). The V segment lost 5 bases and the J segment 7 bases; nucleotides outside the gene matches: 8. CDR3 loop: CASSARDRVSGYTF. Here the CDR3 DNA reads TGTGCCAGCAGTGCCCGGGACAGGGTCAGTGGCTACACCTTC.

This chain connects TRBV12-3 or TRBV12-4 to TRBJ2-5; 9 bases line up with TRBD2. The CDR3 covers 14 residues. V trimming: 10 bases; J trimming: 3 bases; junction bases outside the gene matches: 9. CDR3 loop: CATMKGLAKETQYF. CDR3 sequence (DNA): TGTGCCACCATGAAAGGACTAGCGAAAGAGACCCAGTACTTC.

The V gene is TRBV12-3 or TRBV12-4, the J gene TRBJ2-1; 10 bases line up with TRBD2. The CDR3 covers 12 residues. The J segment lost 14 bases and the V segment lost 6 bases, leaving 7 bases of the junction unmatched. The CDR3 region is CASSQSGRGEFF. CDR3 bases: TGTGCCAGCAGCCAGAGCGGGAGGGGTGAGTTCTTC.